This record looks at one T cell receptor (beta chain) sequence and its context. The antigen remains undetermined. The data originate from a study of cytomegalovirus exposure and HLA in healthy donors. Study conclusions and caveats: It was reportedly the case that the classifier diagnosed cytomegalovirus status with high specificity and sensitivity.

The PCR had 60 Vbeta and 13 Jbeta primers. Libraries were prepared by immunoSEQ multiplex PCR; TCRdb keeps only in-frame clonotypes and omits some of them. Found here are more than 200,000 clones, about 80% of them singletons; the top ten hold around 2%. The CDR3 contains 15 residues. The junction had 2 bases not matched to a gene; V was cut back by 0 bases and J by 1 base. The germline gives CDR1 SGHDT, CDR2 YYEEEE. Sequenced: PBMCs. The TCR sequence derives from a man in his late teens or twenties in good health and CMV-seronegative. The chain uses TRBV5-6 and TRBJ1-1; TRBD1 aligns across 8 bases. Here the CDR3 reads CASSLGDRGNTEAFF. CDR3 in DNA: TGTGCCAGCAGCTTGGGAGACAGGGGGAACACTGAAGCTTTCTTT.